This entry lists 21 T cell receptor beta chains sequenced from one sample in a study of siplizumab effects on memory and regulatory T cells. The protocol was immunoSEQ multiplex PCR, while the TCRdb copy is restricted to in-frame clones and leaves out a portion. The sample records 90,000 to 120,000 clones, about 95% being singletons. Input material: Tregs sorted from blood. The receptors originated from a human donor in good health.

The CDR3 loop reads CASSWDASGSYEQYF. In DNA form, the CDR3 reads TGTGCCAGCAGCTGGGACGCTAGCGGATCATACGAGCAGTACTTC. The chain links TRBV5-4 to TRBJ2-7; 7 bases match TRBD2. Trimming removed 3 bases from V and 4 bases from J; junction bases left unmatched: 10. Germline lookup yields CDR1 SGHNT and CDR2 YYREEE (reference sequence). The CDR3 extends over 15 amino acids.

The chain has TRBV27 and TRBJ2-1; TRBD2 agrees at 11 bases. The CDR3 runs 16 residues. Trimming removed 3 bases from V and 5 bases from J; junction bases left unmatched: 6. CDR1 and CDR2 from the germline V gene are MNHEY and SMNVEV (reference sequence). CDR3 sequence (DNA): TGTGCCAGCAGTTTGCTAGCGGGAGGACCTCACAATGAGCAGTTCTTC. It codes for CASSLLAGGPHNEQFF.

The chain combines TRBV6-6 with TRBJ2-3; D uncertain. Germline V CDR1 and CDR2: MNHNY, SVGAGI (reference sequence). CDR3 length: 12 residues. Trimming took 4 bases from V and 7 from J, leaving 9 bases between them. The CDR3, as DNA: TGTGCCAGCAGTTCCCCACTTTATACGCAGTATTTT. It specifies CASSSPLYTQYF.

The chain combines TRBV28 with TRBJ2-7; no firm D call. Trimming cost V 8 bases and J 6 bases, with 8 bases left between them. The germline CDR1 and CDR2 sequences are MDHEN and SYDVKM. CDR3 length: 10 amino acids. The CDR3 nucleotides are TGTGCCAGCTCCTCTTTCGAGCAGTACTTC. Encoded protein: CASSSFEQYF.

V is TRBV28 and J is TRBJ2-7; no clear D. This CDR3 comprises 13 residues. Per the germline V gene, CDR1 is MDHEN and CDR2 is SYDVKM. Trimming shortened V by 3 bases and J by 3 bases, and 9 bases separated the two germline ends. The CDR3 nucleotides read TGTGCCAGCAGTTTCACACCTCTCTACGAGCAGTACTTC. Translating it yields CASSFTPLYEQYF. The whole variable domain, remainder taken from reference TRBV28 and TRBJ2-7, is DVKVTQSSRYLVKRTGEKVFLECVQDMDHENMFWYRQDPGLGLRLIYFSYDVKMKEKGDIPEGYSVSREKKERFSLILESASTNQTSMYLCASSFTPLYEQYFGPGTRLTVT.

The chain uses TRBV5-1 and TRBJ2-7; the D call may be TRBD1 or TRBD2 (5 bases each). V gave up 2 bases and J gave up 0 bases, with 12 bases separating them. The CDR3 has 15 amino acids. The V gene's germline CDR1 is SGHRS and CDR2 YFSETQ. CDR3 DNA sequence: TGCGCCAGCAGCTTCTCCGGGACGGTCTCCTACGAGCAGTACTTC. Protein product: CASSFSGTVSYEQYF. The whole variable domain, filled in from reference TRBV5-1 and TRBJ2-7, reads KAGVTQTPRYLIKTRGQQVTLSCSPISGHRSVSWYQQTPGQGLQFLFEYFSETQRNKGNFPGRFSGRQFSNSRSEMNVSTLELGDSALYLCASSFSGTVSYEQYFGPGTRLTVT.

On this clone: The sample carries other DNA sequences with the same CDR3. The chain has TRBV19 and TRBJ1-3, with D unclear. The CDR3 runs to 11 residues. Trimming shortened V by 6 bases and J by 4 bases, and 4 bases separated the two germline ends. Per germline, CDR1 LNHDA and CDR2 SQIVND (reference sequence). Written as DNA, the CDR3 is TGTGCCAGTAGCATCGGAAACACCATATATTTT. Its translation is CASSIGNTIYF. Full variable domain (outside the CDR3, taken from reference TRBV19 and TRBJ1-3): DGGITQSPKYLFRKEGQNVTLSCEQNLNHDAMYWYRQDPGQGLRLIYYSQIVNDFQKGDIAEGYSVSREKKESFPLTVTSAQKNPTAFYLCASSIGNTIYFGEGSWLTVV.

The chain is built from TRBV5-1 and TRBJ2-1; 7 bases map to TRBD1. Germline V gives CDR1 SGHRS, CDR2 YFSETQ. The CDR3 is 14 residues long. The V segment lost 4 bases and the J segment 5 bases; nucleotides outside the gene matches: 6. CDR3 protein: CASSRGQINNEQFF. In DNA, the CDR3 is TGCGCCAGCAGCCGGGGACAGATTAACAATGAGCAGTTCTTC. Complete variable domain (other parts from reference TRBV5-1 and TRBJ2-1): KAGVTQTPRYLIKTRGQQVTLSCSPISGHRSVSWYQQTPGQGLQFLFEYFSETQRNKGNFPGRFSGRQFSNSRSEMNVSTLELGDSALYLCASSRGQINNEQFFGPGTRLTVL.

The chain uses TRBV28 and TRBJ2-7; D gene ambiguous. V was pared by 7 bases and J by 6 bases, with 10 bases between. There are 11 residues in the CDR3. CDR1 and CDR2 from the germline V gene are MDHEN and SYDVKM. Here the CDR3 reads CASTSWPEQYF. For the CDR3, the DNA is TGTGCCAGCACCTCATGGCCCGAGCAGTACTTC.

The chain couples TRBV5-1 to TRBJ2-3, with unresolved D. In germline, CDR1 is SGHRS, CDR2 YFSETQ. Trimming removed 1 base at V and 0 bases at J, with 12 bases between. The CDR3 sequence is 16 residues long. The CDR3: CASSLSWAASTDTQYF. The CDR3 bases are TGCGCCAGCAGCTTGTCGTGGGCAGCTAGCACAGATACGCAGTATTTT.

The chain carries TRBV9 and TRBJ2-1; 11 bases map to TRBD2. In germline, CDR1 is SGDLS, CDR2 YYNGEE. V was clipped by 5 bases and J by 8 bases; unmatched bases: 3. The CDR3 contains 13 residues. The chain's CDR3 is CASSSGRVYEQFF. The DNA of the CDR3 is TGTGCCAGCAGTAGCGGGAGGGTTTATGAGCAGTTCTTC.

This clone was counted a single time. The rearrangement joins TRBV5-1 to TRBJ2-3; 7 nucleotides align to TRBD1. Unmatched junction bases numbered 5, after V lost 3 bases and J lost 1 base. CDR3 length equals 15 residues. The V gene's germline CDR1 is SGHRS and CDR2 YFSETQ. This chain's CDR3 is CASSWAGQGTDTQYF. The CDR3 region has the DNA TGCGCCAGCAGCTGGGCCGGACAGGGCACAGATACGCAGTATTTT.

This chain uses TRBV10-3 with TRBJ1-1; D is uncertain. CDR3 size: 16 residues. The V gene's germline CDR1 is ENHRY and CDR2 SYGVKD. V was clipped by 6 bases and J by 1 base, with 18 bases between them. CDR3 nucleotides: TGTGCCATCAGGGAAAATTGGCCGTCAAGGAACACTGAAGCTTTCTTT. Protein product: CAIRENWPSRNTEAFF.

There are a few counts of this clone. The chain carries TRBV10-1 and TRBJ2-7; 7 bases map to TRBD2. The CDR3 is 14 amino acids. Per germline, CDR1 WNHNN and CDR2 SYGVQD (reference sequence). Trimming cost V 6 bases and J 2 bases; bases outside gene matches: 7. CDR3: CASSPGLFTYEQYF. CDR3 nucleotide sequence: TGCGCCAGCAGCCCGGGACTATTCACCTACGAGCAGTACTTC.

The chain combines TRBV11-2 with TRBJ2-7, with D uncertain. The V end was cut by 2 bases, the J end by 6 bases, with 11 bases between. The CDR3 loop spans 13 amino acids. Germline CDR1 reads SGHAT; CDR2 reads FQNNGV. CDR3 residues: CASSLTYRSEQYF. The CDR3 region has the DNA TGTGCCAGCAGCTTAACATACCGTTCCGAGCAGTACTTC.

The J gene is TRBJ1-1, the V gene TRBV5-5; no firm D call. The CDR3 is 16 amino acids. Looked up from germline, CDR1 is SGHKS and CDR2 is YYEKEE (reference sequence). Trimming shortened V by 6 bases and J by 5 bases, and 23 bases separated the two germline ends. The CDR3 DNA follows: TGTGCCAGCAACCCCCCGCGAACACGGGCTAAAACTGAAGCTTTCTTT. Its translation: CASNPPRTRAKTEAFF.

This clone was observed a few times. The chain uses TRBV19 and TRBJ2-7, with 10 bases identical to TRBD2. This CDR3 is built from 15 residues. Trimming removed 6 bases from V and 4 bases from J; junction bases left unmatched: 9. Per germline, CDR1 LNHDA and CDR2 SQIVND (reference sequence). Written as DNA, the CDR3 is TGTGCCAGTAGCCCCCGTCGGACTAGCGGTTACGAGCAGTACTTC. Protein product: CASSPRRTSGYEQYF.

CDR3 amino acids: CASSSRTGGYYGYTF. In nucleotides, the CDR3 is TGTGCCAGCAGCTCCCGGACAGGCGGGTACTATGGCTACACCTTC. This chain joins TRBV7-2 and TRBJ1-2; 7 bases are a match to TRBD1. CDR1 and CDR2 (germline): SGHTA, FQGNSA. Trimming removed 4 bases from V and 3 bases from J; junction bases left unmatched: 8. The CDR3 consists of 15 residues.

The CDR3 spells CASKGRARNQPQHF. In nucleotides, the CDR3 is TGTGCCAGCAAGGGGAGGGCTCGGAATCAGCCCCAGCATTTT. The chain uses TRBV28 and TRBJ1-5; TRBD1 is a possible D gene (5 bases). The CDR3 covers 14 residues. CDR1 MDHEN and CDR2 SYDVKM come from the germline V gene. Trimming removed 7 bases from V and 4 bases from J, with 14 bases in between.

The chain recombines TRBV21-1 with TRBJ1-2; the D call in the table, TRBD1, was not verified against the DNA. TRBV21-1 is a listed pseudogene. CDR3 size: 17 residues. The CDR3 nucleotides are TGTGCCAGCAGCGAAAAAATAGGACAGGGGTTAAACTATGGCTACACCTTC. Translating gives CASSEKIGQGLNYGYTF.

The chain links TRBV19 to TRBJ1-5; a weak D match, TRBD1 (5 bases). The V end lost 4 bases, the J end lost 0 bases, and 25 bases lay between the germline ends. The CDR3 is 20 amino acids. Looked up from germline, CDR1 is LNHDA and CDR2 is SQIVND (reference sequence). CDR3 sequence reads: CASSTHLTGLATLSNQPQHF. Here the CDR3 DNA reads TGTGCCAGTAGTACCCATTTAACAGGCCTGGCTACCCTTAGCAATCAGCCCCAGCATTTT.